This paragraph covers one TCR beta chain sequence. What it recognizes is unknown. The sample originates from a study of cytomegalovirus exposure and HLA in healthy donors. Turning to the study itself: An early data release held tens of millions of unique TCRs from HLA-typed donors. Findings and caveats of the study: It was in a later analysis that TCR association rates were seen to vary by HLA locus, highest for DRB1 and lowest for HLA-C. Most TCR beta V segments were productive about 87% or about 30% of the time in an earlier analysis. Across all donors, roughly uniform sequencing depth was an assumption of the presence/absence analyses.

CDR1 and CDR2 (germline): LGHNT, FRNRAP. The ends were cut back, 7 bases at V and 0 bases at J, with 10 bases in the middle. The CDR3 spans 15 residues. PCR amplification relied on 60 Vbeta primers (plus 13 Jbeta primers). Some clones are missing from TCRdb's copy, which holds only in-frame ones; the method was immunoSEQ multiplex PCR. Here the sample spans 120,000 to 150,000 clones, nearly 80% being singletons. Sequencing was done on a sample of PBMCs. The chain has TRBV12-5 and TRBJ1-6, with a possible D match to TRBD1 (6 bases). This TCR came from a male donor in good health and CMV-seronegative. In DNA form, the CDR3 reads TGTGCTAGTGCGACAGGACTCTCCTATAATTCACCCCTCCACTTT. It specifies CASATGLSYNSPLHF.